This entry concerns a single T cell receptor (beta chain). In the original processing: From reference gene primer amplification, estimates of nucleated cell counts were derived. Clones were read by immunoSEQ multiplex PCR, and TCRdb kept only the in-frame ones, dropping some. V, J and clone size derive from that table, while D and trimming were established from the DNA sequence. Of some 72,000 clones in the sample, approximately 90% were seen once. This entry belongs to a study of blood T cell repertoires in COVID-19. Study-wide background: Italy, Spain and the United States were the sources of the convalescent and acute COVID-19 samples. Nucleic acid was either cDNA or gDNA, and it came from T cells, B-cell-depleted T cells, or PBMCs.

Germline V gives CDR1 SGHTA, CDR2 FQGNSA. The CDR3 totals 14 residues. The ends lost 4 bases at V and 4 bases at J; junction bases unmatched: 5. The chain employs TRBV7-2 and TRBJ1-2, with 8 bases fitting TRBD1. The source is a man aged 50-59 years with active COVID-19. The sample comprised peripheral blood. This CDR3 reads CASSSGGSSYGYTF. The CDR3 bases are TGTGCCAGCAGCTCAGGGGGCTCGAGCTATGGCTACACCTTC.